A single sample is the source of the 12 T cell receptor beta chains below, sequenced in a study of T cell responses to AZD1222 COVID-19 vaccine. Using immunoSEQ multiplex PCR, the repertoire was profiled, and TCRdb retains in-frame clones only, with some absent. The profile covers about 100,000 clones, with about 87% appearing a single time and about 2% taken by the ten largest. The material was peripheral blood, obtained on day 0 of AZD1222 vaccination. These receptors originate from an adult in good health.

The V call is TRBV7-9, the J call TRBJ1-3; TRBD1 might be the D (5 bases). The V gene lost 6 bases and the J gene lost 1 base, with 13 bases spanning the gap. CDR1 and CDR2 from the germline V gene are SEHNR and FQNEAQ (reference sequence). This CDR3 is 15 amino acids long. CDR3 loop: CASSSTGYSGNTIYF. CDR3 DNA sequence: TGTGCCAGCAGTTCAACAGGTTATTCTGGAAACACCATATATTTT. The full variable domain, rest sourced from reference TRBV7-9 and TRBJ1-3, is DTGVSQNPRHKITKRGQNVTFRCDPISEHNRLYWYRQTLGQGPEFLTYFQNEAQLEKSRLLSDRFSAERPKGSFSTLEIQRTEQGDSAMYLCASSSTGYSGNTIYFGEGSWLTVV.

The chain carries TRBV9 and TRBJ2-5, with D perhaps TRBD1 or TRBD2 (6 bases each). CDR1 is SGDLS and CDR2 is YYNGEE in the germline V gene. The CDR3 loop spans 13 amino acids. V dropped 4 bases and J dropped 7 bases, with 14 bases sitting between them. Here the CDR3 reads CASSPGAGGTQYF. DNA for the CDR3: TGTGCCAGCAGCCCAGGGGCCGGGGGGACCCAGTACTTC.

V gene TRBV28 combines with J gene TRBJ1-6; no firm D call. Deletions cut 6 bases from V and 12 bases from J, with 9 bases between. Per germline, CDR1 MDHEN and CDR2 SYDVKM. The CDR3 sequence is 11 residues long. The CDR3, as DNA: TGTGCCAGCAGCAACCCTGGACCCCTCCACTTT. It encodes CASSNPGPLHF. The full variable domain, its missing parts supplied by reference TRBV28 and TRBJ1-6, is DVKVTQSSRYLVKRTGEKVFLECVQDMDHENMFWYRQDPGLGLRLIYFSYDVKMKEKGDIPEGYSVSREKKERFSLILESASTNQTSMYLCASSNPGPLHFGNGTRLTVT.

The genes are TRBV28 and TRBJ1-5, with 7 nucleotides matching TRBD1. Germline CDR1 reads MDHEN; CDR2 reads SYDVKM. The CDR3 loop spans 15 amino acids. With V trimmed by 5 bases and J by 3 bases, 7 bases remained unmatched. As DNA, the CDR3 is TGTGCCAGCAGTCTTACAGGGGAACCCAATCAGCCCCAGCATTTT. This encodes CASSLTGEPNQPQHF.

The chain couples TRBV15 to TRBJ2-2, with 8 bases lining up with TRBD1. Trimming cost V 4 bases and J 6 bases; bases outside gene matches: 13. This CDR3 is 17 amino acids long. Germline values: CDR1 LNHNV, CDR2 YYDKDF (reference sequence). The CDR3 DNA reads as TGTGCCACCAGCATCGGTAGAAACAGGGGGAGAGCCGGGGAGCTGTTTTTT. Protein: CATSIGRNRGRAGELFF.

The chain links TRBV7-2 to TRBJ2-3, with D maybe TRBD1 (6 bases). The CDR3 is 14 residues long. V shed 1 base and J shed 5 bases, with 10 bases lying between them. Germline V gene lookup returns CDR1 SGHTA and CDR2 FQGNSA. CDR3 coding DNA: TGTGCCAGCAGCTTAGGGGCAGGGGTAGATACGCAGTATTTT. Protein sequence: CASSLGAGVDTQYF.

CDR3 region: CASSLYTEAFF. The CDR3 coding sequence is TGTGCCAGCAGCCTGTACACTGAAGCTTTCTTT. V gene TRBV11-1 combines with J gene TRBJ1-1; D unresolved. The CDR3 is made up of 11 amino acids. V was pared by 5 bases and J by 3 bases, with 4 bases between. Germline V CDR1 and CDR2: SGHAT, FQDESV (reference sequence).

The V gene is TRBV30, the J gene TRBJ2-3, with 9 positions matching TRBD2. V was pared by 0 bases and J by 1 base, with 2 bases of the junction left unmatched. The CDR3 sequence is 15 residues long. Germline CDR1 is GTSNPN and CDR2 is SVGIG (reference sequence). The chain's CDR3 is CAWSVRLAGTDTQYF. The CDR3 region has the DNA TGTGCCTGGAGTGTACGACTAGCGGGCACAGATACGCAGTATTTT. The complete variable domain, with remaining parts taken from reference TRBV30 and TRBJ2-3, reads SQTIHQWPATLVQPVGSPLSLECTVEGTSNPNLYWYRQAAGRGLQLLFYSVGIGQISSEVPQNLSASRPQDRQFILSSKKLLLSDSGFYLCAWSVRLAGTDTQYFGPGTRLTVL.

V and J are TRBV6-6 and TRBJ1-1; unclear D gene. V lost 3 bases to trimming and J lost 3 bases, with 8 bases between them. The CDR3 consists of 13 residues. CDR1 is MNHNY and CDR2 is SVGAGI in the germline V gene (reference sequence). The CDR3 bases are TGTGCCAGCAGTTATCGGGGTGACACTGAAGCTTTCTTT. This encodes CASSYRGDTEAFF.

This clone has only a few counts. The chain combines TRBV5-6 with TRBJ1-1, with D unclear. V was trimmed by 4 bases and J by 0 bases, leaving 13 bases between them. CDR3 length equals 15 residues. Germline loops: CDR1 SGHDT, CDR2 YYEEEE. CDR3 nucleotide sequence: TGTGCCAGCAGCCGCCGTGGTCCGGTGAACACTGAAGCTTTCTTT. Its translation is CASSRRGPVNTEAFF.

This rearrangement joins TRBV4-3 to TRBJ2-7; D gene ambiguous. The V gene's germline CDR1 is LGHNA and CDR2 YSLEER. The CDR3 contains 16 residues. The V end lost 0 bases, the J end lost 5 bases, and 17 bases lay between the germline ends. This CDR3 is CASSQDFRARANEQYF. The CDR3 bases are TGCGCCAGCAGCCAAGATTTTCGAGCCCGCGCCAACGAGCAGTACTTC.

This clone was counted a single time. CDR3 coding DNA: TGTGCCAGCAGCAAAGCCGAGGGGAGCCCCACAGATACGCAGTATTTT. Translated, it gives CASSKAEGSPTDTQYF. The chain combines TRBV21-1 with TRBJ2-3. TRBV21-1 is classified as a pseudogene. CDR3 length: 16 residues.